This TCR beta chain was sequenced during a study of cytomegalovirus exposure and HLA in healthy donors (dated 2017 in TCRdb). Broadly, across the study: An earlier analysis of approximately 640 of the donors reported roughly 300 Gb of sequence data and approximately 110 million unique TCR beta sequences from some 180 million T cells. An early release that covered fewer than 750 HLA-typed donors contained approximately 290 gigabases of sequencing data and 85 million to 100 million unique TCR sequences. Among the roughly 380 genotyped donors, around 81% belonged to the genetic ancestry cluster associated with self-reported Caucasian donors. The aim of the study was to test whether cataloging public T cell receptors could identify signatures of past pathogen exposure. The study used immunosequencing to profile the T cell repertoires of about 670 subjects and linked those repertoires to cytomegalovirus serostatus. Along with the roughly 610-subject first cohort, a separate validation cohort of over a hundred different subjects was used. The study combined high-throughput TCR immunosequencing, statistical association of individual TCRs with disease status, and machine learning to predict cytomegalovirus infection status. To study patterns of TCR occurrence, a later analysis re-analyzed previously published TCR beta repertoires from 600 to 750 donors and added high-resolution HLA genotyping. Rather than using new phenotypic data, the later analysis identified candidate immune exposures from TCR beta sequences and from how often those sequences occurred across donors. To decide whether each TCR beta V gene segment behaved as functional or pseudogenic, an earlier analysis of fewer than 750 of the donors relied on high-throughput TCR beta sequencing. Donor age, sex, ethnicity and CMV serostatus were compiled together with the repertoire data. A later genetic analysis used genome-wide SNP genotypes for about 60% of the roughly 700 donors, treating that subset as a discovery cohort. All discovery cohort repertoires had been generated on a single sequencing platform. HLA typing included class I and class II loci at four-digit resolution. The number of typed donors differed by locus: about 629-640 for A, B, C, DRB1 and DQB1; approximately 520 for DQA1; approximately 600 for DPA1; and around 450 for DPB1. Because of strong linkage in the cohort, roughly five DR-DQ haplotypes were treated as single units for association and clustering. On average, roughly 240,000 unique TCR beta nucleotide sequences were sequenced per donor among 300 to 500 genotyped donors of the cohort, with 15% to 20% of those sequences being non-productive.

The cohort comprised some 730 healthy bone marrow donors. All cohort members were sampled while nominally healthy, although unrecorded immune exposures were likely present. CMV serostatus was positive for more than 250 and negative for about half of the roughly 700 cohort members, and was not recorded for this donor. A peripheral blood sample was collected from each donor, and TCR beta sequencing was performed on peripheral blood mononuclear cells. Genomic DNA extraction from the blood cell samples was performed with the Qiagen DNeasy Blood Extraction Kit. Trimming leaves V shorter by 5 bases and J shorter by 1 base, with the junction holding 8 bases beyond the gene matches. The germline V gene gives CDR1 as ENHRY and CDR2 as SYGVKD. The CDR3 numbers 16 residues from cysteine through phenylalanine. Just the 48-base CDR3 DNA is kept, in frame starting at base 1. This clone appeared once. It lacks a known antigen. No base quality values were provided; no much bigger clone lies one nucleotide off.

The method was the immunoSEQ multiplex PCR assay. A mixture of 60 forward primers for TCR Vbeta segments and 13 reverse primers for TCR Jbeta segments was used in the multiplex PCR. Amplification of the CDR3 region of rearranged TCR beta genes was performed with a multiplex PCR assay on genomic DNA. On the Illumina HiSeq System, the amplified TCR beta libraries were sequenced as 87-base-pair reads. Per the source publication's procedure: Across the roughly 600 repertoires, a later analysis counted tens of millions of unique TCR beta chains, about 10 million of which were shared by at least two donors. To remove PCR and sequencing errors, raw reads were error-corrected and collapsed into unique sequences using a nearest-neighbor algorithm that merged closely related sequences. V, D and J gene segments were assigned by aligning CDR3 sequences to IMGT reference sequences. For a sequence to be retained, at least a six-nucleotide match to both a V gene segment and a J gene segment was required. A rearrangement was called productive if the CDR3 had no stop codons and remained in frame with V and J, and every other rearrangement was called non-productive. Following IMGT convention, CDR3 was defined as the stretch from the second conserved V-encoded cysteine up to the conserved J-encoded phenylalanine. The earlier analysis of 550 to 650 of the donors excluded any sequence lacking an unambiguous match to a single V gene segment. In an earlier analysis of approximately 590 of the donors, a V segment was called functional when productive rearrangements were above 56.7%, and segregating when the standard deviation between donors exceeded 5%. A statistical classification framework was developed to diagnose cytomegalovirus status using the catalog of TCR beta chain sequences. In a later analysis, TCR nucleotide sequences were compared against IMGT/GENE-DB human TR gene sequences so that V and J genes could be assigned. The TCRdist pipeline was used in a later analysis to assign CDR3 sequences and most-parsimonious VDJ recombination scenarios. A later analysis defined each TCR beta chain by its CDR3 amino acid sequence plus V-gene family, and excluded reads lacking a unique V-gene family. In a later analysis, 450 to 600 highly shared, low-generation-probability nucleotide sequences were removed to address suspected cross-contamination and a sequencing artifact. In a later analysis, a clonal expansion index was calculated for each public chain from normalized within-repertoire ranks of inferred template counts. In a later analysis, generation probabilities were computed with a VDJ recombination model fitted to out-of-frame rearrangements, and the resulting probabilities were checked against IGoR. A later analysis scored TCR-TCR, TCR-HLA and TCR-CMV co-occurrence with hypergeometric tests, applying a repertoire-size bias correction to TCR pairs. False discovery rates were estimated in a later analysis by permuting HLA or CMV assignments 20 times. In a later analysis, co-occurring TCRs were grouped using DBSCAN, with TCRdist sequence similarity added in when clustering inside HLA-allele-positive subsets. Co-occurrence clustering excluded repertoires with fewer than 30,000 or more than 120,000 public chains, plus five with anomalous nucleotide sharing. Here the immuneACCESS table is served through TCRdb, limited to in-frame sequences with V and J called. Missing clones are a known gap in these copies; in checked studies unresolved V genes cover under half, and the rest lacks a known reason. V and J calls and clone size come straight from that table; D and trimming were deduced from the DNA. The sample table contains 150,000 to 200,000 clones; only one count was recorded for just over 70% of them. The ten largest clonotypes hold about 2.5% of the sample.

The paper's findings and limits, for the study overall: Some IMGT-functional V segments, including TRBV6-2 and TRBV6-3, could not be told apart with the 87-base-pair reads, so those segments were excluded. In the study, about 150 TCR beta chains were listed as associated with cytomegalovirus. A further reported finding was that TCR beta sequences accurately predicted the HLA-A and HLA-B alleles for most subjects in the first cohort. A few of the identified cytomegalovirus-associated TCR beta chains were confirmed in vitro to be specific for cytomegalovirus antigens. Most CMV-associated TCR beta chains appeared to be HLA-restricted in a later analysis, and the HLA associations seemed to be driven largely by CMV exposure. While some public TCRs were present in many individuals, most TCR sequences turned up only very rarely across donors. A cluster of highly shared sequence variants was judged likely to be a technical artifact of the sequencing pipeline. In a later analysis, HLA-associated TCR beta chains showed more clonal expansion and lower generation probabilities than non-associated chains that were equally common. Specific HLA alleles were associated with over 15,000 TCR beta sequences at a false discovery rate of 0.05 in a later analysis. Linkage disequilibrium might explain the correlated functional status among segregating V segments, but an unknown experimental factor could not be ruled out. A later genetic analysis associated a missense DCLRE1C variant with V-gene and J-gene trimming of TCR beta chains, and an independent cohort replicated the association. The authors suggested that the approach could potentially be extended to other disease states and immunological phenotypes. Because some donors lacked HLA typing at each locus, the association tests relied only on the typed subset. In a later analysis, TCR association rates were found to vary across HLA loci, with the most associated TCRs seen for DRB1 alleles and the fewest for HLA-C alleles. In an earlier analysis of around 600 of the donors, most TCR beta V segments were observed in productive rearrangements about 87% or about 30% of the time, broadly matching IMGT annotations. Immune exposure information for the cohort was limited to CMV serostatus. In both the original and validation cohorts, the classifier was reported to diagnose cytomegalovirus status with high specificity and sensitivity. The presence/absence analyses assumed that sequencing depth was roughly uniform across donors, and that assumption may not be true. In a later genetic analysis, fewer N-insertions in productive TCRs were reported among donors in an Asian-associated ancestry cluster than the roughly 640-donor mean. Only TCR beta chains were sequenced in this cohort, and the absence of alpha or paired-chain data limited detectable features. When HLA alleles, especially DR and DQ, strongly co-occurred, TCR associations were difficult to assign to individual alleles. Because counts were too low, about 17 rarely observed V segments, including chromosome 9 orphons, were excluded from the earlier analysis of several hundred of the donors. According to a later analysis, parvovirus B19, influenza, CMV and Epstein-Barr virus appeared linked to several top co-occurrence clusters.

Source material: PBMCs. This chain is built from TRBV10-3 and TRBJ2-3, with 8 bases in between that match TRBD2. The sequence was collected from a human donor in good health. The CDR3 region reads CAISLREGLGTDTQYF. The sequence in DNA is TGTGCCATCAGTCTCCGGGAGGGTTTGGGCACAGATACGCAGTATTTT.